One sample yielded the 12 T cell receptor beta chains listed below, sequenced in a study of shared clonotypes between healthy human individuals. Produced via immunoSEQ multiplex PCR; TCRdb's table is partial and in-frame only. The table has a few million clones, more than 90% seen once; the top ten hold about 0.13%. Sequencing was carried out using naive CD4+ T cells sorted from blood. The subset here: CD45RA+ positively selected. The receptors here all came from a man younger than 35 in good health.

As concerns this clone: This CDR3 is also generated by other DNA sequences in the sample. V and J are TRBV5-1 and TRBJ2-7, with 8 bases identical to TRBD1. The CDR3 consists of 14 residues. Germline V gene lookup returns CDR1 SGHRS and CDR2 YFSETQ. V shed 5 bases and J 4 bases; nucleotides not matched to a gene: 8. CDR3 DNA sequence: TGCGCCAGCAGTTCCGGACAGGGTTCGTACGAGCAGTACTTC. The encoded protein is CASSSGQGSYEQYF.

This clone came up once. The chain uses TRBV2 and TRBJ2-7; D call uncertain. Trimming removed 4 bases at V and 6 bases at J, with 10 bases between. Germline lookup yields CDR1 SNHLY and CDR2 FYNNEI. This CDR3 has 12 residues. Here the CDR3 reads CASSGRTPEQYF. In nucleotides, the CDR3 is TGTGCCAGCAGTGGACGAACTCCCGAGCAGTACTTC.

The rearrangement uses TRBV10-3 and TRBJ1-6; perhaps TRBD1 as D (5 bases). The CDR3 sequence is 14 residues long. Trimming removed 7 bases at V and 10 bases at J, with 17 bases between. Germline V CDR1 and CDR2: ENHRY, SYGVKD. The CDR3 is CAINPGPIGSPLHF. CDR3 nucleotide sequence: TGTGCCATCAATCCGGGACCGATAGGGTCACCCCTCCACTTT.

The chain joins TRBV19 to TRBJ1-5; 7 bases match TRBD1. V lost 10 bases and J lost 1; bases outside the gene matches: 1. The CDR3 runs to 12 residues. Germline lookup yields CDR1 LNHDA and CDR2 SQIVND (reference sequence). The CDR3 nucleotides read TGTGCCACCAGGGGGAGCAATCAGCCCCAGCATTTT. Its translation: CATRGSNQPQHF.

The CDR3 DNA follows: TGTGCCAGCAGTACCGTCAGGTCGGGCCCCCGAAATTCACCCCTCCACTTT. It specifies CASSTVRSGPRNSPLHF. The chain joins TRBV28 to TRBJ1-6; D not certain. Per germline, CDR1 MDHEN and CDR2 SYDVKM. The CDR3 length is 17 residues. The V end was cut by 5 bases, the J end by 7 bases, with 21 bases between.

As to this clone: The sample holds other DNA sequences that translate to the same CDR3. The rearrangement uses TRBV19 and TRBJ2-3; the match to TRBD2 covers 10 bases. Germline loops: CDR1 LNHDA, CDR2 SQIVND (reference sequence). This CDR3 spans 15 amino acids. Germline trimming cut 4 bases from V and 2 bases from J; bases unmatched to any gene: 3. CDR3: CASSTGLADTDTQYF. In DNA form, the CDR3 reads TGTGCCAGTAGTACCGGACTAGCGGACACAGATACGCAGTATTTT.

This sequence joins TRBV30 and TRBJ2-7; weak D call: TRBD2 (6 bases). The germline V gene has CDR1 GTSNPN and CDR2 SVGIG (reference sequence). This CDR3 is 14 amino acids long. V dropped 4 bases and J dropped 2 bases, with 15 bases sitting between them. The CDR3 sequence: CAWMGTVGAYEQYF. CDR3 DNA: TGTGCCTGGATGGGGACTGTCGGAGCCTACGAGCAGTACTTC.

The CDR3 loop is CASSGGLAEETQYF. The DNA of the CDR3 is TGTGCCAGCAGCGGGGGACTAGCGGAAGAGACCCAGTACTTC. The chain carries TRBV11-3 and TRBJ2-5, with 11 positions matching TRBD2. Germline V gene data show CDR1 as SGHNT and CDR2 as YENEEA. CDR3 size: 14 residues. Germline trimming cut 5 bases from V and 3 bases from J; bases unmatched to any gene: 2.

This chain connects TRBV5-1 to TRBJ1-4, with a weak D call TRBD1 (6 bases). This CDR3 contains 13 residues. With 4 bases removed from V and 13 bases from J, the gap between germline ends came to 17 bases. In germline, CDR1 is SGHRS, CDR2 YFSETQ. The CDR3 sequence: CASSPDRPEGLFF. The CDR3 nucleotides are TGCGCCAGCAGCCCCGACAGGCCGGAAGGACTGTTTTTT.

The rearrangement uses TRBV19 and TRBJ2-2; 8 bases agree with TRBD1. The CDR3 contains 16 residues. Germline CDR1 is LNHDA and CDR2 is SQIVND (reference sequence). Trimming removed 5 bases from V and 1 base from J; junction bases left unmatched: 6. The CDR3 sequence: CASSSSGTGNTGELFF. The CDR3 DNA reads as TGTGCCAGTAGTTCATCCGGGACAGGGAACACCGGGGAGCTGTTTTTT.

The chain employs TRBV28 and TRBJ1-1, with D perhaps TRBD1 (5 bases). Looked up from germline, CDR1 is MDHEN and CDR2 is SYDVKM. The CDR3 is made up of 13 amino acids. V was cut by 3 bases and J by 4 bases, with 9 bases left in between. CDR3 sequence (DNA): TGTGCCAGCAGTTTCGGCAGGGCCACTGAAGCTTTCTTT. Translated: CASSFGRATEAFF.

This chain links TRBV2 with TRBJ2-7, with 8 positions matching TRBD1. V shed 5 bases, J shed 2 bases, and the junction held 8 bases outside the gene matches. CDR1 and CDR2 from the germline V gene are SNHLY and FYNNEI. This CDR3 region has 15 residues. CDR3 DNA sequence: TGTGCCAGCAGTCCGACAGGGGACCCCCCCTACGAGCAGTACTTC. This gives the protein CASSPTGDPPYEQYF.